This T cell receptor (beta chain) was obtained from a study of T cell responses to AZD1222 COVID-19 vaccine. This CDR3 has 13 residues. With 2 bases removed from V and 7 bases from J, the gap between germline ends came to 9 bases. CDR1 and CDR2 from the germline V gene are SGHVS and FQNEAQ. Study results and limitations: Only a handful of AZD1222 recipients, five to seven in all, had baseline seropositivity. Spike-specific TCR depth and breadth grew after two AZD1222 doses. There were repertoire samples only from the period after the peak T cell response.

Here immunoSEQ multiplex PCR was the method, and the copy in TCRdb shows in-frame clones only, minus some. The data contain around 120,000 clones, 88% of them singletons. For this clone: The antigen is not known.

The rearrangement uses TRBV7-8 and TRBJ1-5; no clear D. The sequence was collected from an adult in good health. The starting material was peripheral blood, obtained on day 0 of AZD1222 vaccination. CDR3 DNA: TGTGCCAGCAGCTTACATGGAGGGCAGCCCCAGCATTTT. Translating it yields CASSLHGGQPQHF.